One and the same sample provided the 27 T cell receptor beta chains below, sequenced in a study of cytomegalovirus exposure and HLA in healthy donors. PCR used 60 Vbeta primers and 13 Jbeta primers. The method was immunoSEQ multiplex PCR; TCRdb's version includes in-frame clones alone and lacks a portion of them. The profile shows approximately 270,000 clones, 80% of them singletons. Specimen: PBMCs. The receptors stem from a girl aged 2-10 years in good health and CMV-seronegative.

This clone came up once. The V gene is TRBV18, the J gene TRBJ2-2; no reliable D call. Trimming removed 4 bases at V and 0 bases at J, with 12 bases between. Per germline, CDR1 KGHSH and CDR2 LQKENI. The CDR3 totals 16 residues. Here the CDR3 DNA reads TGTGCCAGCTCACAAATGCCACTGACGAACACCGGGGAGCTGTTTTTT. Residues: CASSQMPLTNTGELFF.

The V and J genes are TRBV15 and TRBJ2-7; 8 positions agree with TRBD2. Germline V CDR1 and CDR2: LNHNV, YYDKDF (reference sequence). CDR3 length: 18 residues. V lost 0 bases, J lost 3 bases, and 13 bases stayed unmatched. CDR3 nucleotides: TGTGCCACCAGCAGAGATCGGGGGGGTTGGGGTGGGGGCTACGAGCAGTACTTC. Amino acids: CATSRDRGGWGGGYEQYF.

This chain connects TRBV2 to TRBJ2-1; TRBD1 might be the D (6 bases). CDR1 and CDR2 (germline): SNHLY, FYNNEI. This CDR3 is built from 14 residues. The V end was cut by 4 bases, the J end by 0 bases, with 7 bases between. The CDR3 bases are TGTGCCAGCAGTGTGGACAGCTCCTACAATGAGCAGTTCTTC. Protein sequence: CASSVDSSYNEQFF. The full variable domain, completed using reference TRBV2 and TRBJ2-1, is EPEVTQTPSHQVTQMGQEVILRCVPISNHLYFYWYRQILGQKVEFLVSFYNNEISEKSEIFDDQFSVERPDGSNFTLKIRSTKLEDSAMYFCASSVDSSYNEQFFGPGTRLTVL.

The V gene is TRBV2, the J gene TRBJ2-1; 9 bases line up with TRBD2. V dropped 6 bases and J dropped 6; count of bases not matched to a gene: 21. The CDR3 loop spans 19 amino acids. Germline CDR1 reads SNHLY; CDR2 reads FYNNEI. The CDR3 sequence: CASSHRGPGTSRRSNEQFF. In DNA form, the CDR3 reads TGTGCCAGCAGCCATAGAGGGCCCGGGACTAGCAGAAGGAGCAATGAGCAGTTCTTC.

The CDR3 nucleotides are TGTGCCAGCAGCGTAGAGGCTAGCGGGAGTTATGAGCAGTTCTTC. This sequence encodes CASSVEASGSYEQFF. V and J are TRBV9 and TRBJ2-1; TRBD2 matches at 10 bases. With V trimmed by 0 bases and J by 8 bases, 5 bases remained unmatched. This CDR3 spans 15 amino acids. Germline V lookup: CDR1 SGDLS, CDR2 YYNGEE.

The rearrangement uses TRBV21-1 and TRBJ2-7; the DNA was not used to check the table's D call, TRBD1. TRBV21-1 is recorded as a pseudogene. This CDR3 spans 14 amino acids. CDR3 in amino acids: CASSKRGLSYEQYF. CDR3 DNA: TGTGCCAGCAGCAAAAGGGGCCTCTCCTACGAGCAGTACTTC.

The table lists this clone with a few counts. The chain recombines TRBV30 with TRBJ2-7; perhaps TRBD2 as D (6 bases). Germline assignment: CDR1 GTSNPN and CDR2 SVGIG (reference sequence). This CDR3 comprises 13 residues. The V end lost 8 bases, the J end lost 1 base, and 15 bases lay between the germline ends. CDR3 DNA: TGTGCCCTCAAGGCCGGGAGTTCCTACGAGCAGTACTTC. This translates into CALKAGSSYEQYF.

In its sample, this clone was seen a few times. This rearrangement joins TRBV7-2 to TRBJ2-7, with 7 bases that match TRBD1. Germline CDR1 is SGHTA and CDR2 is FQGNSA. With 3 bases clipped from V and 2 bases from J, the junction kept 13 bases outside the gene matches. This CDR3 spans 17 amino acids. CDR3 region: CASSFRTATGVPYEQYF. The CDR3 nucleotides are TGTGCCAGCAGCTTCCGGACCGCCACAGGGGTACCCTACGAGCAGTACTTC.

This chain connects TRBV27 to TRBJ1-5, with TRBD1 identical over 10 bases. This CDR3 contains 14 residues. Trimming at V came to 3 bases and at J to 7 bases, leaving 3 bases not matched to a gene. In germline, CDR1 is MNHEY, CDR2 SMNVEV (reference sequence). DNA for the CDR3: TGTGCCAGCAGTTTGGGACAGGGGAACCAGCCCCAGCATTTT. The encoded protein is CASSLGQGNQPQHF.

The table lists this clone with a few counts. This chain joins TRBV19 and TRBJ1-2, with TRBD1 identical over 9 bases. Trimming removed 5 bases from V and 8 bases from J; junction bases left unmatched: 6. Germline V gives CDR1 LNHDA, CDR2 SQIVND (reference sequence). The CDR3 has 13 residues. The chain's CDR3 is CASSDGQGRGYTF. DNA for the CDR3: TGTGCCAGTAGTGACGGACAGGGGAGAGGCTACACCTTC. Using reference TRBV19 and TRBJ1-2 for the parts outside the CDR3, the full variable domain is DGGITQSPKYLFRKEGQNVTLSCEQNLNHDAMYWYRQDPGQGLRLIYYSQIVNDFQKGDIAEGYSVSREKKESFPLTVTSAQKNPTAFYLCASSDGQGRGYTFGSGTRLTVV.

The chain is built from TRBV19 and TRBJ2-4; D remains ambiguous. Trimming removed 5 bases at V and 6 bases at J, with 8 bases between. There are 12 residues in the CDR3. The germline V gene has CDR1 LNHDA and CDR2 SQIVND (reference sequence). The DNA for the CDR3 is TGTGCCAGTAGTCCCCAGTCAAACATTCAGTACTTC. The encoded protein is CASSPQSNIQYF.

The rearrangement uses TRBV30 and TRBJ1-4; a weak D match, TRBD1 (5 bases). CDR3 length equals 13 residues. Trimming stripped 1 base from V and 4 bases from J, with 7 bases between. The germline CDR1 and CDR2 sequences are GTSNPN and SVGIG (reference sequence). The CDR3: CAWSGGGNEKLFF. CDR3 nucleotide sequence: TGTGCCTGGAGTGGGGGGGGTAATGAAAAACTGTTTTTT.

The chain carries TRBV10-3 and TRBJ1-2, with TRBD1 matching 9 bases. Germline values: CDR1 ENHRY, CDR2 SYGVKD. The ends lost 6 bases at V and 7 bases at J; junction bases unmatched: 9. The CDR3 extends over 14 amino acids. The CDR3 bases are TGTGCCATCAGCAGACAGGGGGAATTCGGTGGCTACACCTTC. Its translation: CAISRQGEFGGYTF.

The J gene is TRBJ2-7, the V gene TRBV2, with TRBD1 matching over 11 bases. The germline V gene has CDR1 SNHLY and CDR2 FYNNEI. With V trimmed by 7 bases and J by 6 bases, 11 bases remained unmatched. This CDR3 region has 15 residues. The CDR3 DNA follows: TGTGCCAGCATAGGGACCGGGACAGGGGGTGCCGAGCAGTACTTC. This translates into CASIGTGTGGAEQYF.

The J gene is TRBJ2-5, the V gene TRBV29-1, with D tentatively TRBD1 (6 bases). The J call is doubtful: the DNA matches TRBJ2-7 better. The CDR3 extends over 16 amino acids. CDR1 and CDR2 from the germline V gene are SQVTM and ANQGSEA. CDR3 amino acids: CSVEARNRDNSYEQYF. The CDR3 DNA reads as TGCAGCGTTGAAGCTAGGAACCGGGACAACTCCTACGAGCAGTACTTC.

The chain links TRBV6-1 to TRBJ2-5; 8 nucleotides agree with TRBD1. Germline lookup yields CDR1 MNHNS and CDR2 SASEGT. The CDR3 covers 13 residues. V lost 5 bases and J lost 5; bases outside the gene matches: 4. CDR3 residues: CASSTGQVETQYF. In DNA, the CDR3 is TGTGCCAGCAGTACGGGACAGGTGGAGACCCAGTACTTC.

Only one count was recorded for this clone. In DNA, the CDR3 is TGTGCCAGCAGCTTGTGCCTAGGCGGCTATGGCTACACCTTC. Translated: CASSLCLGGYGYTF. V is TRBV5-4 and J is TRBJ1-2; D remains ambiguous. CDR1 and CDR2 from the germline V gene are SGHNT and YYREEE (reference sequence). CDR3 length: 14 residues. The V end was cut by 1 base, the J end by 4 bases, with 11 bases between.

The J gene is TRBJ1-6, the V gene TRBV7-6, with 8 bases aligning to TRBD1. Trimming at V came to 1 base and at J to 14 bases, leaving 13 bases not matched to a gene. There are 16 residues in the CDR3. Germline CDR1 SGHVS, CDR2 FNYEAQ. CDR3 sequence: CASSLGSDRAAVTLHF. In nucleotides, the CDR3 is TGTGCCAGCAGCTTAGGCTCGGACAGGGCCGCCGTGACCCTCCACTTT.

The V and J genes are TRBV9 and TRBJ1-2; D is uncertain. Trimming shortened V by 6 bases and J by 3 bases, and 12 bases separated the two germline ends. The CDR3 sequence is 13 residues long. The germline CDR1 and CDR2 sequences are SGDLS and YYNGEE. The CDR3 DNA sequence: TGTGCCAGCACCGACGGGAGAGACTATGGCTACACCTTC. It is translated as CASTDGRDYGYTF.

Here the CDR3 DNA reads TGTGCCTGGAGTGACCCCAGGGGGAGGAGCCAGTACTTC. It encodes CAWSDPRGRSQYF. The chain couples TRBV30 to TRBJ2-5, with D maybe TRBD1 (7 bases). CDR3 length: 13 residues. Trimming stripped 1 base from V and 10 bases from J, with 16 bases between. Germline V gene sequence: CDR1 GTSNPN, CDR2 SVGIG (reference sequence).

This clone was seen just once. The chain uses TRBV7-9 and TRBJ2-7; D gene unclear. With 5 bases removed from V and 1 base from J, the gap between germline ends came to 15 bases. Germline values: CDR1 SEHNR, CDR2 FQNEAQ (reference sequence). This CDR3 has 15 amino acids. The CDR3 is CASSVDKSMSYEQYF. The CDR3 DNA is TGTGCCAGCAGCGTCGACAAGAGCATGTCCTACGAGCAGTACTTC.

V gene TRBV7-8 combines with J gene TRBJ2-7; 9 bases line up with TRBD1. Germline V CDR1 and CDR2: SGHVS, FQNEAQ. Trimming took 1 base from V and 3 from J; bases not matched to a gene: 4. The CDR3 is made up of 15 amino acids. The CDR3 protein is CASSLEGTGYYEQYF. CDR3 in DNA: TGTGCCAGCAGCTTAGAAGGGACAGGGTACTACGAGCAGTACTTC.

The chain has TRBV7-2 and TRBJ2-1; TRBD1 agrees at 9 bases. J lost 4 bases, V lost 4 bases, and 8 bases had no gene match. Germline CDR1 and CDR2: SGHTA and FQGNSA. This CDR3 has 16 residues. The CDR3 spells CASSSHRDRVYNEQFF. The CDR3 DNA reads TGTGCCAGCAGCTCCCACCGGGACAGGGTTTACAATGAGCAGTTCTTC.

The J gene is TRBJ2-7, the V gene TRBV5-1; TRBD2 agrees at 11 bases. This CDR3 has 15 residues. CDR1 SGHRS and CDR2 YFSETQ come from the germline V gene. V shed 4 bases, J shed 6 bases, and the junction held 9 bases outside the gene matches. The chain's CDR3 is CASSPNLAGGFEQYF. CDR3 nucleotides: TGCGCCAGCAGCCCGAATCTAGCGGGGGGATTCGAGCAGTACTTC.

Comment on this clone: The sample holds other DNA sequences that translate to the same CDR3. The V and J genes are TRBV6-5 and TRBJ1-1, with D unclear. The germline V and J ends were trimmed by 1 base and 0 bases, with 6 bases remaining between them. The CDR3 loop spans 14 amino acids. Germline loops: CDR1 MNHEY, CDR2 SVGAGI. CDR3 nucleotide sequence: TGTGCCAGCAGTTACTTGGGAGTGAACACTGAAGCTTTCTTT. Its protein product is CASSYLGVNTEAFF.

The chain uses TRBV5-4 and TRBJ2-2; perhaps TRBD2 as D (5 bases). Trimming took off 4 bases at V and 3 bases at J, with 10 bases between the two ends. Per the germline V gene, CDR1 is SGHNT and CDR2 is YYREEE (reference sequence). The CDR3 loop spans 14 amino acids. The CDR3 bases are TGTGCCAGCAGCCTACGGACTGACACCGGGGAGCTGTTTTTT. This codes for CASSLRTDTGELFF.

This chain uses TRBV4-2 with TRBJ2-3; 15 bases are shared with TRBD2. The CDR3 is made up of 20 amino acids. V lost 4 bases, J lost 0 bases, and 11 bases stayed unmatched. The germline CDR1 and CDR2 sequences are LGHNA and YNFKEQ. CDR3 nucleotide sequence: TGTGCCAGCAGCCCCCAAGAGGGACTAGCGGGGGGACGAAGCACAGATACGCAGTATTTT. Amino acids: CASSPQEGLAGGRSTDTQYF.